These 14 T cell receptor beta chains were sequenced from one sample in a study of blood T cell repertoires in COVID-19. Here immunoSEQ multiplex PCR was the method, and the copy in TCRdb shows in-frame clones only, minus some. The profile covers about 70,000 clones, with 80% to 90% appearing a single time and about 15% taken by the ten largest. The source material was peripheral blood. These receptors originate from a man at least 80 years old with acute or convalescent COVID-19.

The chain uses TRBV4-3 and TRBJ1-3; no clear D gene. Germline CDR1 LGHNA, CDR2 YSLEER. V was shortened by 3 bases and J by 0 bases, with 6 bases between the two germline ends. CDR3 size: 14 residues. The CDR3 nucleotides read TGCGCCAGCAGCCATGGGAGCTCTGGAAACACCATATATTTT. This translates into CASSHGSSGNTIYF.

The rearrangement uses TRBV5-1 and TRBJ2-2, with 7 nucleotides matching TRBD1. The CDR3 sequence is 17 residues long. Per germline, CDR1 SGHRS and CDR2 YFSETQ. With V trimmed by 0 bases and J by 0 bases, 5 bases remained unmatched. The CDR3 spells CASSLVLTGTNTGELFF. The CDR3 bases are TGCGCCAGCAGCTTGGTTTTGACAGGGACGAACACCGGGGAGCTGTTTTTT.

The V and J genes are TRBV9 and TRBJ2-7; the match to TRBD1 covers 7 bases. Germline V gene data show CDR1 as SGDLS and CDR2 as YYNGEE. V lost 0 bases and J lost 8; bases outside the gene matches: 11. CDR3 length: 15 amino acids. The chain's CDR3 is CASSVGEGARKKQYF. The CDR3 DNA reads as TGTGCCAGCAGCGTAGGCGAGGGGGCGCGTAAGAAGCAGTACTTC.

V usage is TRBV5-1 and J usage is TRBJ1-3, with D tentatively TRBD1 (6 bases). This CDR3 comprises 15 residues. Looked up from germline, CDR1 is SGHRS and CDR2 is YFSETQ. Trimming took off 4 bases at V and 1 base at J, with 12 bases between the two ends. This CDR3 reads CASSASTGSGNTIYF. The CDR3 bases are TGCGCCAGCAGCGCATCGACAGGTTCTGGAAACACCATATATTTT.

This clone was recorded a few times. The chain couples TRBV19 to TRBJ1-5, with TRBD1 as a possible D gene (5 bases). Germline CDR1 LNHDA, CDR2 SQIVND (reference sequence). With 4 bases removed from V and 1 base from J, the gap between germline ends came to 8 bases. CDR3 length: 14 amino acids. The CDR3 spells CASSTDISNQPQHF. CDR3 in DNA: TGTGCCAGTAGTACGGACATCAGCAATCAGCCCCAGCATTTT.

This chain joins TRBV6-6 and TRBJ2-6; a weak D match, TRBD1 (6 bases). CDR3 size: 15 residues. Germline-derived CDR1 and CDR2 are MNHNY and SVGAGI (reference sequence). Trimming took off 11 bases at V and 0 bases at J, with 14 bases between the two ends. In DNA form, the CDR3 reads TGTGCCGTTCGGGACACGAGCTCTGGGGCCAACGTCCTGACTTTC. Residues: CAVRDTSSGANVLTF.

V usage is TRBV18 and J usage is TRBJ1-3; D is perhaps TRBD1 (5 bases). The germline V gene has CDR1 KGHSH and CDR2 LQKENI. V lost 1 base and J 2 bases, leaving 9 bases between the germline ends. The CDR3 extends over 15 amino acids. The DNA for the CDR3 is TGTGCCAGCTCACCACTGGGCAGGGCTGGAAACACCATATATTTT. Its translation is CASSPLGRAGNTIYF. Full variable domain (rest looked up from reference TRBV18 and TRBJ1-3): NAGVMQNPRHLVRRRGQEARLRCSPMKGHSHVYWYRQLPEEGLKFMVYLQKENIIDESGMPKERFSAEFPKEGPSILRIQQVVRGDSAAYFCASSPLGRAGNTIYFGEGSWLTVV.

This clone was counted once. This rearrangement joins TRBV24-1 to TRBJ2-2; D possibly corresponds to TRBD1 (5 bases). Trimming removed 4 bases from V and 8 bases from J, with 10 bases in between. The CDR3 is made up of 13 amino acids. Looked up from germline, CDR1 is KGHDR and CDR2 is SFDVKD. In DNA, the CDR3 is TGTGCCACCAGTGAGCTCAGGGCTGGGGAGCTGTTTTTT. This sequence encodes CATSELRAGELFF.

This chain links TRBV4-2 with TRBJ1-2; D is undetermined. The germline V and J ends were trimmed by 0 bases and 4 bases, with 12 bases remaining between them. Germline CDR1 LGHNA, CDR2 YNFKEQ. This CDR3 comprises 15 residues. The CDR3 DNA reads as TGTGCCAGCAGCCAAGATTGGCAGGATACCTATGGCTACACCTTC. The encoded protein is CASSQDWQDTYGYTF.

J is TRBJ2-5 and V is TRBV7-9; 7 bases are a match to TRBD1. The V and J ends lost 5 bases and 7 bases, in that order; junction bases with no gene match: 10. The CDR3 has 14 residues. The germline gives CDR1 SEHNR, CDR2 FQNEAQ (reference sequence). Written as DNA, the CDR3 is TGTGCCAGCAGCCTTTCCAGGGGGATGGCGACCCAGTACTTC. It is translated as CASSLSRGMATQYF.

This clone was counted a few times. The chain employs TRBV28 and TRBJ2-3, with 7 bases fitting TRBD1. In germline, CDR1 is MDHEN, CDR2 SYDVKM. Trimming removed 8 bases from V and 4 bases from J; junction bases left unmatched: 18. This CDR3 is built from 17 residues. The CDR3 loop is CASSQKKTGLLSDTQYF. The CDR3, as DNA: TGTGCCAGCTCTCAGAAGAAGACAGGGCTTTTATCAGATACGCAGTATTTT.

The V gene is TRBV4-1, the J gene TRBJ1-5, with D possibly TRBD1 on 5 matching bases. This CDR3 comprises 14 residues. V was trimmed by 1 base and J by 7 bases, leaving 11 bases between them. Germline loops: CDR1 MGHRA, CDR2 YSYEKL. The CDR3 loop is CASSQGGGEQPQHF. CDR3 sequence (DNA): TGCGCCAGCAGCCAAGGGGGGGGAGAGCAGCCCCAGCATTTT.

The rearrangement joins TRBV9 to TRBJ2-7; D is possibly TRBD1 (7 bases). Germline assignment: CDR1 SGDLS and CDR2 YYNGEE. The CDR3 has 14 amino acids. With 4 bases removed from V and 0 bases from J, the gap between germline ends came to 11 bases. CDR3 DNA sequence: TGTGCCAGCAGCTCAGGGGGGCCCTCCTACGAGCAGTACTTC. Residues: CASSSGGPSYEQYF.

The CDR3 spells CASTLGPQETQYF. The CDR3 bases are TGTGCCAGCACCCTGGGCCCCCAAGAGACCCAGTACTTC. V gene TRBV7-2 combines with J gene TRBJ2-5; D call uncertain. The ends were cut back, 7 bases at V and 1 base at J, with 10 bases in the middle. The CDR3 loop spans 13 amino acids. Germline V gene sequence: CDR1 SGHTA, CDR2 FQGNSA.